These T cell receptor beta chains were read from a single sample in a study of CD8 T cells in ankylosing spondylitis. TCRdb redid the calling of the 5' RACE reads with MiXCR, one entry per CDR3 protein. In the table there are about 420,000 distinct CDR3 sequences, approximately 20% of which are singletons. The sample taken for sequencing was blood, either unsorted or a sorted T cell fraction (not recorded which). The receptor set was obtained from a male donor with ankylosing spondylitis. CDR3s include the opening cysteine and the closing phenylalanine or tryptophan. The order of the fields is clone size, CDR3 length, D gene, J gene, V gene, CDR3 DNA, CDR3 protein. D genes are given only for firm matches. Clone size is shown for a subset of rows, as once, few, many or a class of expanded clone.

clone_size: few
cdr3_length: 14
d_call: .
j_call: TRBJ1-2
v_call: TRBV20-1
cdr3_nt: TGCAGTGCTAGAGTTCAGAATTTGGAATATGGCTACACCTTC
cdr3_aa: CSARVQNLEYGYTF

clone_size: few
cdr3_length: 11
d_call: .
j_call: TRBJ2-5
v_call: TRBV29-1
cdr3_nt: TGCAGCGTTGCTCCCAGTGAGACCCAGTACTTC
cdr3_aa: CSVAPSETQYF

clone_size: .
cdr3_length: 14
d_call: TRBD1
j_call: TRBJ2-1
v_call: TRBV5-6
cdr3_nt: TGTGCCAGCAGCAGGACAGGGTTCTACAATGAGCAGTTCTTC
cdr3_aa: CASSRTGFYNEQFF

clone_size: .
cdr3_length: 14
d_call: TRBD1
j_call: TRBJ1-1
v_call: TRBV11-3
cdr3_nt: TGTGCCAGCAGCTCCGCGGGACAGGGACCTGAAGCTTTCTTT
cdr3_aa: CASSSAGQGPEAFF

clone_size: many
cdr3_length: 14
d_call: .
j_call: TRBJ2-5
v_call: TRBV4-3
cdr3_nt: TGCGCCAGCAGCCAAGATCGCAGACCAGAGACCCAGTACTTC
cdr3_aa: CASSQDRRPETQYF

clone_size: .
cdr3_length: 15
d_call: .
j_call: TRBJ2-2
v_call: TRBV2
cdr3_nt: TGTGCCAGCAGTGAACAGGGGCTCGACACCGGGGAGCTGTTTTTT
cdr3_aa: CASSEQGLDTGELFF

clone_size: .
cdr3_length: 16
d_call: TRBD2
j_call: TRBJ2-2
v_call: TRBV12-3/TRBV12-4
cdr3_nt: TGTGCCAGCACCCCCCTCGGGGGGGCGCGGACCGGGGAGCTGTTTTTT
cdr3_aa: CASTPLGGARTGELFF

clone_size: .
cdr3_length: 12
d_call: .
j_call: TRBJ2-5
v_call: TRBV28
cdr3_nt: TGTGCCAGCGCTCCACGATCGGAGACCCAGTACTTC
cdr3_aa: CASAPRSETQYF

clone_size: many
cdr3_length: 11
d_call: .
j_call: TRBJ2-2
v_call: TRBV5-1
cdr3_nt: TGCGCCAGCAGCTTTCCCGGGGAGCTGTTTTTT
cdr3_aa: CASSFPGELFF

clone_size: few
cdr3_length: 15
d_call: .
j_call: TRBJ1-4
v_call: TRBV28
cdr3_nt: TGTGCCAGCAGAGCTCCGGGACGGGCTAATGAAAAACTGTTTTTT
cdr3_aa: CASRAPGRANEKLFF

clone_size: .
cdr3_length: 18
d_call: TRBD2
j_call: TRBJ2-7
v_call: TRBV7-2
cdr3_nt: TGTGCCAGCAGCTTAGCGATCGAATTGCTAGCGGGCTCCTACGAGCAGTACTTC
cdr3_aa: CASSLAIELLAGSYEQYF

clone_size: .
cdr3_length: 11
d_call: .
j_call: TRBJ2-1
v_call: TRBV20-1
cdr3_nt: TGCAGTGCCTTCCTGGACAATGAGCAGTTCTTC
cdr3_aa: CSAFLDNEQFF

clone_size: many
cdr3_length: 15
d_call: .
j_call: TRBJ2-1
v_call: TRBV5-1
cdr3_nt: TGCGCCAGCAGCGGAGGCGATCCAGTGCCCAATGAGCAGTTCTTC
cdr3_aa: CASSGGDPVPNEQFF

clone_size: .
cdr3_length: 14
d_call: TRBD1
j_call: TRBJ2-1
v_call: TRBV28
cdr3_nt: TGTGCCAGCGTGCGGGACAGGGCCGACAATGAGCAGTTCTTC
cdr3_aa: CASVRDRADNEQFF

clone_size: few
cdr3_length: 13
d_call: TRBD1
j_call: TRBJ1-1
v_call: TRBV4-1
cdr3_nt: TGCGCCAGCAGCCGAGACAGGGAGACTGAAGCTTTCTTT
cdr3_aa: CASSRDRETEAFF

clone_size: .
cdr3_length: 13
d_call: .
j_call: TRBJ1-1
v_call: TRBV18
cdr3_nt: TGTGCCAGCTCACCGCGACAGGCCACTGAAGCTTTCTTT
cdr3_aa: CASSPRQATEAFF

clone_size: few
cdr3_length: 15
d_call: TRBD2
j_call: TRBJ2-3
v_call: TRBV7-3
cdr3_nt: TGTGCCAGCAGCCGATATCCGACTAGCGGAGATACGCAGTATTTT
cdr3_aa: CASSRYPTSGDTQYF

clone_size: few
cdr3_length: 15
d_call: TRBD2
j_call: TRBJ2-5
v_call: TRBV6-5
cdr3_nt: TGTGCCAGCAGTTTAACTAGCGGAGGGGGGGAGACCCAGTACTTC
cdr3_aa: CASSLTSGGGETQYF

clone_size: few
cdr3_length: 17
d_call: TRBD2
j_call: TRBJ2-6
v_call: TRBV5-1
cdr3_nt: TGCGCCAGCAGCTTTGGCGGGAGTATATCTGGGGCCAACGTCCTGACTTTC
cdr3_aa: CASSFGGSISGANVLTF

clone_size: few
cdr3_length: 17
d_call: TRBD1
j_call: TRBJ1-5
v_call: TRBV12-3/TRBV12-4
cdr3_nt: TGTGCCAGCAGTTTACGACAGGGGTGGGGACGAGATCAGCCCCAGCATTTT
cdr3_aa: CASSLRQGWGRDQPQHF

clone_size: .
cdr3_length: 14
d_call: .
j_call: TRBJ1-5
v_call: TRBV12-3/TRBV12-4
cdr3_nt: TGTGCCAGCAGCACACAGGGACGGAGCCAGCCCCAGCATTTT
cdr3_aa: CASSTQGRSQPQHF